These T cell receptor beta chains were read from a single sample in a study of spatial heterogeneity in lung cancer. TCRdb recomputed calls from the 5' RACE reads with MiXCR, one row per CDR3 protein. Found here are roughly 120,000 distinct CDR3 sequences, 12% of them singletons; the top ten hold 16%. The material was PBMCs, obtained at follow-up. The receptors were gathered from a male donor with early-stage non-small cell lung cancer. Both conserved end residues are part of each CDR3. Fields, in order: clone size, V gene, J gene, D gene, CDR3 protein. The D gene is left open where the match is weak. Rows give clone size only sometimes, using once, few, many, or a class for an expanded clone.

.	TRBV7-2	TRBJ2-3	.	CASSLERVTQYF
few	TRBV20-1	TRBJ2-7	.	CSARAGLTGYHYEQYF
.	TRBV12-3/TRBV12-4	TRBJ1-2	.	CASRAGDDYGYTF
.	TRBV6-6	TRBJ1-5	.	CASQGNQPQHF
.	TRBV30	TRBJ2-3	.	CAWSYSLDTQYF
many	TRBV29-1	TRBJ2-1	TRBD2	CSMRRTRLNEQFF
.	TRBV7-2	TRBJ1-1	.	CASSSRGSLYKTEAFF
few	TRBV7-9	TRBJ2-6	TRBD1	CASSSPGQGSVLTF
.	TRBV10-3	TRBJ2-7	.	CAISDSYEQYF
many	TRBV9	TRBJ2-5	.	CASSAFGETQYF
few	TRBV7-2	TRBJ2-1	.	CASSPDRKQFF